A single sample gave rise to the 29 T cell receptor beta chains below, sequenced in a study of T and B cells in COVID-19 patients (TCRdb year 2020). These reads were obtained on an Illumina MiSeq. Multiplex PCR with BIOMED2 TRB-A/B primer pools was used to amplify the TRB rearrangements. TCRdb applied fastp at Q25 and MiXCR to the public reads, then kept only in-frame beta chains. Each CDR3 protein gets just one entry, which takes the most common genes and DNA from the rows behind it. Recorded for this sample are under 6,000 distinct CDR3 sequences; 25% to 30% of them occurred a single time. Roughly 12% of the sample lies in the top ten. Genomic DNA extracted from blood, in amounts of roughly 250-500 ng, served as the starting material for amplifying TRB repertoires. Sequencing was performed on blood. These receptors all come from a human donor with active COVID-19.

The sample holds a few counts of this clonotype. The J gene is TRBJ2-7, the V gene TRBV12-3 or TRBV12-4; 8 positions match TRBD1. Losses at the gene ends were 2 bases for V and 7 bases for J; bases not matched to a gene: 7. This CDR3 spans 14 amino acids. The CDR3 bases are TGTGCCAGCAGTTTACAGGGGGCAATAGATGAGCAGTACTTC. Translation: CASSLQGAIDEQYF.

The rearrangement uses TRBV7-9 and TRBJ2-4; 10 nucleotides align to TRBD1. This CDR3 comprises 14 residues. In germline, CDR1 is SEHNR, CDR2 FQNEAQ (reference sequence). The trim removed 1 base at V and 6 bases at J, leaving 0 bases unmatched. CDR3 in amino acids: CASSLGTGGNIQYF. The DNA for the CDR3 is TGTGCCAGCAGCTTAGGGACAGGGGGAAACATTCAGTACTTC.

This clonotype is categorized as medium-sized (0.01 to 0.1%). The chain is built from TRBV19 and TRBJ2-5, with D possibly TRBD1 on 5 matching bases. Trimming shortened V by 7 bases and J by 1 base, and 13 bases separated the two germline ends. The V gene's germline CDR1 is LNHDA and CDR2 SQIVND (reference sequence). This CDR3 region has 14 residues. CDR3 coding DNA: TGTGCCAGTAAAGAAAGGGGATTCCAAGAGACCCAGTACTTC. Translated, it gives CASKERGFQETQYF. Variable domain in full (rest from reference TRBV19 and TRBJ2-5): DGGITQSPKYLFRKEGQNVTLSCEQNLNHDAMYWYRQDPGQGLRLIYYSQIVNDFQKGDIAEGYSVSREKKESFPLTVTSAQKNPTAFYLCASKERGFQETQYFGPGTRLLVL.

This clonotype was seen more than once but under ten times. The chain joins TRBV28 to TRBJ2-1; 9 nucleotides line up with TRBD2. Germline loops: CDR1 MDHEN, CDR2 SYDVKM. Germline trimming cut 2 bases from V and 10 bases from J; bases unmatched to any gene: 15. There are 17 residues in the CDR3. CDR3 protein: CASSLNPYPYAGGEQFF. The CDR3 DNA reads TGTGCCAGCAGTTTAAACCCCTACCCCTATGCGGGAGGGGAGCAGTTCTTC.

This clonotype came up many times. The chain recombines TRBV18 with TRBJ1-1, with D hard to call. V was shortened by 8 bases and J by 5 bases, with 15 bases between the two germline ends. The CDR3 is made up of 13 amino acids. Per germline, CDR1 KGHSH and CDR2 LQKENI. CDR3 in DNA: TGTGCCAGCACCCAAGGCAGAAGGACTGAAGCTTTCTTT. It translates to CASTQGRRTEAFF.

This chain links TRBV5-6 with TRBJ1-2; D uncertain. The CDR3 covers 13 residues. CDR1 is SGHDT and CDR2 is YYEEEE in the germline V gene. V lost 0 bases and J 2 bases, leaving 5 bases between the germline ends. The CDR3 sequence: CASSLVGNYGYTF. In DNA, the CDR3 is TGTGCCAGCAGCTTGGTAGGGAACTATGGCTACACCTTC.

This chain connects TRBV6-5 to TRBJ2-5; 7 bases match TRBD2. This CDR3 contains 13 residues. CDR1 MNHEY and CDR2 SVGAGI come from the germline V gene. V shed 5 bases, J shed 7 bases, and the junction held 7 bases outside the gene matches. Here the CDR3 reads CASSLAEAPTQYF. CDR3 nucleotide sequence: TGTGCCAGCAGTCTAGCGGAAGCTCCGACCCAGTACTTC.

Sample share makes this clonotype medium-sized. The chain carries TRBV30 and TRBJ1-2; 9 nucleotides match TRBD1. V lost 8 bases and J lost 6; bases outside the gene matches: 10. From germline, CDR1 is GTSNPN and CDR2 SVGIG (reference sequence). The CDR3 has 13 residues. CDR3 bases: TGTGCCAGACAGGGGGAGGTCGGAAATGGCTACACCTTC. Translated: CARQGEVGNGYTF.

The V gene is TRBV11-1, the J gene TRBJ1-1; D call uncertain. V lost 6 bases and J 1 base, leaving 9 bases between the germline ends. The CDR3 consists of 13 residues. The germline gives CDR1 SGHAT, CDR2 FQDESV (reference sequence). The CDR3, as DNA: TGTGCCAGCAGTCCGTGGGCGAACACTGAAGCTTTCTTT. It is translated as CASSPWANTEAFF. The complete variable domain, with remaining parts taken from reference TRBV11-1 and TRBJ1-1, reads EAEVAQSPRYKITEKSQAVAFWCDPISGHATLYWYRQILGQGPELLVQFQDESVVDDSQLPKDRFSAERLKGVDSTLKIQPAELGDSAMYLCASSPWANTEAFFGQGTRLTVV.

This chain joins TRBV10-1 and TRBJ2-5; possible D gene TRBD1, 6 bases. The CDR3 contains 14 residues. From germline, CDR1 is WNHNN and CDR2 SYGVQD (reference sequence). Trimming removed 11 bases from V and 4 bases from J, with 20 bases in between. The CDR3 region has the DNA TGCGCCGGGACGACCTACAGGGATGGAGAGACCCAGTACTTC. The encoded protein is CAGTTYRDGETQYF.

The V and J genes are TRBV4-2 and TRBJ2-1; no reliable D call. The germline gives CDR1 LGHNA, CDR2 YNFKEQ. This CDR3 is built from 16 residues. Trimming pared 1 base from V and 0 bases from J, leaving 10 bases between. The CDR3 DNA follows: TGTGCCAGCAGCCAAGGAACCGCAGGCTCCTACAATGAGCAGTTCTTC. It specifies CASSQGTAGSYNEQFF.

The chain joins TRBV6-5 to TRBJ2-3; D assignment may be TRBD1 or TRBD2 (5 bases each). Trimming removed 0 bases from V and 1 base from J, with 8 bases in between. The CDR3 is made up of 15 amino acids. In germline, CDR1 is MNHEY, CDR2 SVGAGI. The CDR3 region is CASSYSGDGTDTQYF. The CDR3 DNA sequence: TGTGCCAGCAGTTACTCGGGGGACGGCACAGATACGCAGTATTTT.

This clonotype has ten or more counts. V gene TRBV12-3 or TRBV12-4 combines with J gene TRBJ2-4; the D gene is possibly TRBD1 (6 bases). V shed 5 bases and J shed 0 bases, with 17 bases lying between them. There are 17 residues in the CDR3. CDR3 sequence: CASSQRNRVLAKNIQYF. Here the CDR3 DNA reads TGTGCCAGCAGTCAACGGAACAGGGTGTTAGCCAAAAACATTCAGTACTTC.

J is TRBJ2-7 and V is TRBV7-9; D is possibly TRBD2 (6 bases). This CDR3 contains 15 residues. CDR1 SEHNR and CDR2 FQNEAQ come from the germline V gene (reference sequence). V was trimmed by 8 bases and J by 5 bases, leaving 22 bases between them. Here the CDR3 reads CASRSGEGKFDEQYF. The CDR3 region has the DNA TGTGCCAGCCGGTCGGGAGAGGGTAAGTTCGACGAGCAGTACTTC.

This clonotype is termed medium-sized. The CDR3 sequence is CASSMGGGTEQFF. The CDR3 region has the DNA TGTGCCAGTAGTATGGGAGGGGGCACTGAGCAGTTCTTC. The rearrangement joins TRBV19 to TRBJ2-1; D may match TRBD1 or TRBD2 (7 bases each). This CDR3 contains 13 residues. Germline values: CDR1 LNHDA, CDR2 SQIVND (reference sequence). The V gene lost 3 bases and the J gene lost 9 bases, with 12 bases spanning the gap.

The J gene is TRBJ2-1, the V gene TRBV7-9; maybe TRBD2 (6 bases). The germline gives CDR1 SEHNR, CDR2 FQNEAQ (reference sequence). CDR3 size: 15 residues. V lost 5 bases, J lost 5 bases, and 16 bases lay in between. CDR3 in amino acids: CASSRLSGLNNEQFF. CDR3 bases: TGTGCCAGCAGCCGCCTGAGCGGGCTAAACAATGAGCAGTTCTTC. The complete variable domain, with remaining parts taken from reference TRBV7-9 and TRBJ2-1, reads DTGVSQNPRHKITKRGQNVTFRCDPISEHNRLYWYRQTLGQGPEFLTYFQNEAQLEKSRLLSDRFSAERPKGSFSTLEIQRTEQGDSAMYLCASSRLSGLNNEQFFGPGTRLTVL.

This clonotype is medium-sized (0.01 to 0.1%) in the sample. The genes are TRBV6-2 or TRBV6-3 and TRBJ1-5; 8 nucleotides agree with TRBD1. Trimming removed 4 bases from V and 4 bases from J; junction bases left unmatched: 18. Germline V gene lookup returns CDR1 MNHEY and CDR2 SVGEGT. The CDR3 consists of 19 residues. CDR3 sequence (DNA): TGTGCCAGCAGTTCCGGCCCCAGGGGGCCACATTATACAAATCAGCCCCAGCATTTT. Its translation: CASSSGPRGPHYTNQPQHF.

The CDR3 region has the DNA TGCGCCTCCTCCAAGATCTCCTATAATTCACCCCTCCACTTT. The encoded protein is CASSKISYNSPLHF. The V call is TRBV5-1, the J call TRBJ1-6; D is unresolved. Germline CDR1 is SGHRS and CDR2 is YFSETQ. The CDR3 runs to 14 residues. Trimming left V 10 bases short and J 0 bases short, with 11 bases between.

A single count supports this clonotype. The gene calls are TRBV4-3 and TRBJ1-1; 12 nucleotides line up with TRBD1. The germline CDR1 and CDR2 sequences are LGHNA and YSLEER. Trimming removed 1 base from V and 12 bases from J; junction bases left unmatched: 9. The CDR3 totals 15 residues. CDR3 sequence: CASSQVTGTGGSTFF. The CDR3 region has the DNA TGCGCCAGCAGCCAAGTTACCGGGACAGGGGGCTCCACTTTCTTT.

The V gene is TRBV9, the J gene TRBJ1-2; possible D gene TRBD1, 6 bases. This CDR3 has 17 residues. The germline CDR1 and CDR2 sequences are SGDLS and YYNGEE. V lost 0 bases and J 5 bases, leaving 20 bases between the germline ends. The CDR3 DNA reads TGTGCCAGCAGCGTAGGAGTTTGGGGGCAGGAACCGTATGGCTACACCTTC. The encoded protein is CASSVGVWGQEPYGYTF. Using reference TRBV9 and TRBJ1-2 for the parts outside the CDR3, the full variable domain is DSGVTQTPKHLITATGQRVTLRCSPRSGDLSVYWYQQSLDQGLQFLIQYYNGEERAKGNILERFSAQQFPDLHSELNLSSLELGDSALYFCASSVGVWGQEPYGYTFGSGTRLTVV.

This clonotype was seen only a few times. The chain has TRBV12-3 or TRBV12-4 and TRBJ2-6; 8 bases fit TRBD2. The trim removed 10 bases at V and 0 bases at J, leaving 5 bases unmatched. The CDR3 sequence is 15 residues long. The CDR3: CAITAGVSGANVLTF. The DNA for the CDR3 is TGTGCCATCACAGCGGGGGTCTCTGGGGCCAACGTCCTGACTTTC.

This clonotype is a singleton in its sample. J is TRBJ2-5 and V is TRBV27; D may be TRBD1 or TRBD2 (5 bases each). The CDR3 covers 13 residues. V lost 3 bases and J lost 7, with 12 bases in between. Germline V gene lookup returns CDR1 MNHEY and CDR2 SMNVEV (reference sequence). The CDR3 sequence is CASSFGVRGTQYF. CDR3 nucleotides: TGTGCCAGCAGTTTCGGGGTTAGGGGGACCCAGTACTTC.

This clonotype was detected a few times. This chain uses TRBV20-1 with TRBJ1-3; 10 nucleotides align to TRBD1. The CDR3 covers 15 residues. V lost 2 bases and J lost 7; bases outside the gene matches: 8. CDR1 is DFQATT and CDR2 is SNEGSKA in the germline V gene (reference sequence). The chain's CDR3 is CSARPGGTGVNTIYF. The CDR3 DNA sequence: TGCAGTGCTAGACCGGGAGGGACAGGGGTTAACACCATATATTTT.

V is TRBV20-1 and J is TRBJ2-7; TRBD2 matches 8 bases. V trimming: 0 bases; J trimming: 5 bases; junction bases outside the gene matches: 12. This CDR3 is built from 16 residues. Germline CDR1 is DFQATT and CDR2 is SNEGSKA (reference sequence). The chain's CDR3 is CSARDRGSGRFNEQYF. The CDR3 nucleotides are TGCAGTGCTAGAGATCGAGGGAGCGGGAGATTCAACGAGCAGTACTTC.

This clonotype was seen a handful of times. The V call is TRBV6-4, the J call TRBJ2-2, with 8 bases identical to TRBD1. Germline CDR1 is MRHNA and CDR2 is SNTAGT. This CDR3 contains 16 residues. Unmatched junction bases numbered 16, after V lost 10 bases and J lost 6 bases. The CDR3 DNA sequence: TGTGCCACTAGAAAAAGTCAGGGGGCTACGGCCGGGGAGCTGTTTTTT. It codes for CATRKSQGATAGELFF.

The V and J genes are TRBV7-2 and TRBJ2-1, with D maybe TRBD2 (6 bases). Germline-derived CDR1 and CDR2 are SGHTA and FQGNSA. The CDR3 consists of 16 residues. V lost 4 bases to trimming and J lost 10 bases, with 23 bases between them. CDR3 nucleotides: TGTGCCAGCAGCTCCCCGGGACGGTTGCAGGCGGGAGAGCAGTTCTTC. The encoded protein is CASSSPGRLQAGEQFF.

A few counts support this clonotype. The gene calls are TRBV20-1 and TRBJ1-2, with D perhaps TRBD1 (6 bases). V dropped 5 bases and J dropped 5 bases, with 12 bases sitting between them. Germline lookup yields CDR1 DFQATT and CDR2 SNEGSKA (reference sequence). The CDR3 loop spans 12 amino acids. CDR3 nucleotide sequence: TGCAGTGCTCGGGACATTCGGTATGGCTACACCTTC. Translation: CSARDIRYGYTF.

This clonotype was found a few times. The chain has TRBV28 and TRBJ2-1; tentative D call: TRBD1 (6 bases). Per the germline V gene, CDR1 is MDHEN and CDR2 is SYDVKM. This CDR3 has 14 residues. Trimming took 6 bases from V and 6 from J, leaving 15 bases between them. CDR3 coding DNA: TGTGCCAGCAGCCTTATCGGGACACTCAATGAGCAGTTCTTC. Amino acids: CASSLIGTLNEQFF.

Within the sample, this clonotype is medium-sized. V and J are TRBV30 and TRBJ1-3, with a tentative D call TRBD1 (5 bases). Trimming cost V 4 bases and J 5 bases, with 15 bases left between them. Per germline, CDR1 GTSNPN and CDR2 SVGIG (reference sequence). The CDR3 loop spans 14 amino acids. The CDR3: CAWTAAGNRNTIYF. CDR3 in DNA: TGTGCCTGGACTGCGGCAGGGAATAGAAACACCATATATTTT. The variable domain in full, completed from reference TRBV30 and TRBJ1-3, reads SQTIHQWPATLVQPVGSPLSLECTVEGTSNPNLYWYRQAAGRGLQLLFYSVGIGQISSEVPQNLSASRPQDRQFILSSKKLLLSDSGFYLCAWTAAGNRNTIYFGEGSWLTVV.